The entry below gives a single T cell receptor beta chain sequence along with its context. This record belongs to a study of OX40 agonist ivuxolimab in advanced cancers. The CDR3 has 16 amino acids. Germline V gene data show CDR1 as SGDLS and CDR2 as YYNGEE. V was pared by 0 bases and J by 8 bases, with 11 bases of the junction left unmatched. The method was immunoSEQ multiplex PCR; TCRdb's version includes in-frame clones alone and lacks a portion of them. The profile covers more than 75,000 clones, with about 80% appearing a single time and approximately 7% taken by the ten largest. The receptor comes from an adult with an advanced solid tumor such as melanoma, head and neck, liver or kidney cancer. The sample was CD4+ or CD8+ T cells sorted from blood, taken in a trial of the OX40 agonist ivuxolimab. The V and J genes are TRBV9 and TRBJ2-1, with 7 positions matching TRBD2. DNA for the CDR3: TGTGCCAGCAGCGTAGAAGGTAGCGGGCGAAGCGATGAGCAGTTCTTC. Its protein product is CASSVEGSGRSDEQFF.